The clone carrying this T cell receptor (beta chain) was observed a handful of times. Its cognate antigen is unknown. Markers CD45RO/CCR7/CD25/CD127/CD95/CD27 served to sort CD4+ naive, central memory, regulatory and stem cell-like memory cells. The sequenced template was cDNA made from the entire isolated RNA. Produced via immunoSEQ multiplex PCR; TCRdb's table is partial and in-frame only. Of hundreds of thousands of clones listed, about 16% are singletons. J lost 5 bases, V lost 7 bases, and 10 bases had no gene match. The germline gives CDR1 MNHNY, CDR2 SVGAGI (reference sequence). This CDR3 has 15 amino acids. This sample is drawn from a study of beta chain features in type 1 diabetes. Overall study results and limits: Equally in patients and controls, shorter templates might have been favored by PCR.

The clonotype originates from a man younger than 35 in good health. What was sequenced was naive CD4+ T cells from blood. The chain employs TRBV6-6 and TRBJ2-5; 10 bases line up with TRBD1. CDR3: CASKMGQGYAETQYF. CDR3 bases: TGTGCCAGCAAGATGGGACAGGGGTACGCGGAGACCCAGTACTTC.